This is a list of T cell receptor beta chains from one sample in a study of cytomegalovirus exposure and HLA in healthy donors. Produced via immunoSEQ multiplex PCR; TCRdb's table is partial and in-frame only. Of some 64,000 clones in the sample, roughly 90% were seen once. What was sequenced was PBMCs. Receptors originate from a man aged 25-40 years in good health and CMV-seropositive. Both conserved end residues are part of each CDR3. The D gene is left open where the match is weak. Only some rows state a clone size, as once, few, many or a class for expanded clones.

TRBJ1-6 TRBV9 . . TGTGCCAGCAGCGTAGACAGGAGGGACTCACCCCTCCACTTT CASSVDRRDSPLHF
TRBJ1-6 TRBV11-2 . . TGTGCCAGCAGCCGGGGGGGGTTTAATTCACCCCTCCACTTT CASSRGGFNSPLHF
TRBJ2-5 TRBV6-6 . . TGTGCCAGCGCATTAGGGGGACCGGGGGAGACCCAGTACTTC CASALGGPGETQYF
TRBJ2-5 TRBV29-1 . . TGCAGCGTTGGGTTCGGCAGGGGCTTAGAGACCCAGTACTTC CSVGFGRGLETQYF
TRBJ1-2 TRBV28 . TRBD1 TGTGCCAGCACCCGGGACAGGGCCTATGGCTACACCTTC CASTRDRAYGYTF
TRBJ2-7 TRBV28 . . TGTGCCAGCAGTATCCTTAGGGGGGAGGGATTCCACGAGCAGTACTTC CASSILRGEGFHEQYF
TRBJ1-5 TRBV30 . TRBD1 TGTGCCTGGACTAGGGACAGGGATAATCAGCCCCAGCATTTT CAWTRDRDNQPQHF
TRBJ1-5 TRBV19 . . TGTGCCAGTAGCCCAGGGCGGAATCAGCCCCAGCATTTT CASSPGRNQPQHF
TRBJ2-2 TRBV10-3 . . TGTGCCATCAGTGAAGGAGACGGGGTCGGGGAGCTGTTTTTT CAISEGDGVGELFF
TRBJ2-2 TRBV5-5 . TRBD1 TGTGCCAGCAGCCCACAGGGGTCGGGCACCGGGGAGCTGTTTTTT CASSPQGSGTGELFF
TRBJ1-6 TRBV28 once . TGTGCCAGCAGGCCAGGTTCCCGCTCCTATAATTCACCCCTCCACTTT CASRPGSRSYNSPLHF
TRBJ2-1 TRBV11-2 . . TGTGCCAGCAGCTTAGATGCCGTCTCGGATGAGCAGTTCTTC CASSLDAVSDEQFF
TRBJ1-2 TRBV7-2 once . TGTGCCAGCAGATCTTCAGGGGCTGGTGGCTACACCTTC CASRSSGAGGYTF
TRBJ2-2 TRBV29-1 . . TGCAGCGTTGGAAAGGGGGGAGGGATTAACACCGGGGAGCTGTTTTTT CSVGKGGGINTGELFF
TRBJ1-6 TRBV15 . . TGTGCCACCAGCAGAGAACAGGTTTCACCCCTCCACTTT CATSREQVSPLHF
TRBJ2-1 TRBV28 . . TGTGCCAGCACCCCGACAGGGAGGAATGAGCAGTTCTTC CASTPTGRNEQFF
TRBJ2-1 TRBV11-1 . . TGTGCCAGCAGCTCCGGGAGTTACAATGAGCAGTTCTTC CASSSGSYNEQFF
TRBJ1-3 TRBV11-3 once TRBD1 TGTGCCAGCAGCTCGACAGGGGGCGGAAACACCATATATTTT CASSSTGGGNTIYF
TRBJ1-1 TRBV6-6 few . TGTGCCAGCAGTCCCTACACCGGCGGAGCTTTCTTT CASSPYTGGAFF
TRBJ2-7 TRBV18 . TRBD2 TGTGCCAGCTCACCTGGACTAGTCGTAATCCACGAGCAGTACTTC CASSPGLVVIHEQYF
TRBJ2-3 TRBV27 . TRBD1 TGTGCCAGCAGTTTATCGGGACAGTTCACAGATACGCAGTATTTT CASSLSGQFTDTQYF
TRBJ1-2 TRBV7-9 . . TGTGCCAGCAGCTTTTTCACCATAGGGGACTATGGCTACACCTTC CASSFFTIGDYGYTF
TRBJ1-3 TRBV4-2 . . TGTGCCAGCAGCCAAGATTTCAGAAACACCATATATTTT CASSQDFRNTIYF
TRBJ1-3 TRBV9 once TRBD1 TGTGCCAGCAGCCCCAAACAGGGGACCTCCTCTGGAAACACCATATATTTT CASSPKQGTSSGNTIYF
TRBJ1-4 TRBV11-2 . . TGTGCCAGCAGCTTAGATAGGGAGGGGCTAGGGGAAAAACTGTTTTTT CASSLDREGLGEKLFF
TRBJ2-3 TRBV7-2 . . TGTGCCAGCAGCTCGAGATGGAGCGGCACAGATACGCAGTATTTT CASSSRWSGTDTQYF
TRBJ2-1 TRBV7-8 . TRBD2 TGTGCCAGCAGCTTAAAAGCGGGAGAGGGCAATGAGCAGTTCTTC CASSLKAGEGNEQFF